The 31 T cell receptor beta chains below come from one sample, sequenced in a study of blood T cell repertoires in COVID-19. TCRdb's copy holds only in-frame clones and misses some; the assay was immunoSEQ multiplex PCR. The sample has a few hundred thousand clones, 70% to 90% seen once. The specimen was PBMCs or T cells enriched from blood (not recorded which). These receptor sequences come from a man aged 25 to 45 who had recovered from COVID-19.

The V and J genes are TRBV11-2 and TRBJ2-2, with 7 bases identical to TRBD2. The V gene end was trimmed by 3 bases and the J gene end by 1 base; junction bases not matched to a gene: 5. The CDR3 consists of 16 residues. Germline loops: CDR1 SGHAT, CDR2 FQNNGV. In nucleotides, the CDR3 is TGTGCCAGCAGCTTGGGACCTAGCGGGAACACCGGGGAGCTGTTTTTT. Protein: CASSLGPSGNTGELFF.

V gene TRBV27 combines with J gene TRBJ2-2; D is possibly TRBD1 (5 bases). Trimming left V 5 bases short and J 7 bases short, with 14 bases between. The CDR3 contains 14 residues. Per the germline V gene, CDR1 is MNHEY and CDR2 is SMNVEV (reference sequence). The CDR3 DNA sequence: TGTGCCAGCAGTCTGAGCCTAGGGGTCGGGGAGCTGTTTTTT. Translated, it gives CASSLSLGVGELFF.

The genes are TRBV7-9 and TRBJ1-2, with D tentatively TRBD1 (6 bases). Trimming left V 2 bases short and J 4 bases short, with 11 bases between. The CDR3 spans 14 residues. CDR1 and CDR2 from the germline V gene are SEHNR and FQNEAQ (reference sequence). CDR3 DNA: TGTGCCAGCAGCTTACTACAGGGCCCCTATGGCTACACCTTC. This encodes CASSLLQGPYGYTF.

This chain links TRBV7-2 with TRBJ1-4, with unresolved D. Trimming shortened V by 5 bases and J by 0 bases, and 4 bases separated the two germline ends. This CDR3 region has 13 residues. CDR1 and CDR2 from the germline V gene are SGHTA and FQGNSA. The CDR3 is CASSLATNEKLFF. The CDR3 region has the DNA TGTGCCAGCAGCCTCGCAACTAATGAAAAACTGTTTTTT.

V is TRBV4-3 and J is TRBJ2-7; a possible D gene is TRBD2 (6 bases). Germline CDR1 is LGHNA and CDR2 is YSLEER. The ends were cut back, 4 bases at V and 2 bases at J, with 15 bases in the middle. The length of the CDR3 is 15 residues. The CDR3 coding sequence is TGCGCCAGCAGCCTCCGGCGGACTACTACCTACGAGCAGTACTTC. Its translation is CASSLRRTTTYEQYF.

The chain uses TRBV9 and TRBJ1-2; a weak D match, TRBD1 (6 bases). The CDR3 has 16 amino acids. V was pared by 3 bases and J by 2 bases, with 17 bases between. From germline, CDR1 is SGDLS and CDR2 YYNGEE. In nucleotides, the CDR3 is TGTGCCAGCAGCGCCCCCCCGGGCGGGGGCAACTATGGCTACACCTTC. It translates to CASSAPPGGGNYGYTF.

Only one count was recorded for this clone. The chain links TRBV7-6 to TRBJ2-2, with D possibly matching TRBD1 (5 bases). Germline values: CDR1 SGHVS, CDR2 FNYEAQ. V was trimmed by 2 bases and J by 4 bases, leaving 20 bases between them. The CDR3 totals 18 residues. In DNA form, the CDR3 reads TGTGCCAGCAGCTTAACTCTTATTAGGGGTTGGGGCACCGGGGAGCTGTTTTTT. Amino acids: CASSLTLIRGWGTGELFF.

V gene TRBV27 combines with J gene TRBJ2-7, with 8 positions matching TRBD1. The CDR3 sequence is 13 residues long. With 6 bases clipped from V and 2 bases from J, the junction kept 3 bases outside the gene matches. Per germline, CDR1 MNHEY and CDR2 SMNVEV (reference sequence). The chain's CDR3 is CASRPGGTYEQYF. CDR3 coding DNA: TGTGCCAGCAGACCAGGGGGCACCTACGAGCAGTACTTC.

The V and J genes are TRBV5-5 and TRBJ1-1; possible D gene TRBD1, 6 bases. Germline CDR1 reads SGHKS; CDR2 reads YYEKEE (reference sequence). V gave up 4 bases and J gave up 3 bases, with 13 bases separating them. CDR3 size: 14 residues. CDR3 sequence: CASSKGGADTEAFF. The CDR3 DNA reads as TGTGCCAGCAGCAAGGGGGGGGCGGACACTGAAGCTTTCTTT. Full variable domain (outside the CDR3, taken from reference TRBV5-5 and TRBJ1-1): DAGVTQSPTHLIKTRGQQVTLRCSPISGHKSVSWYQQVLGQGPQFIFQYYEKEERGRGNFPDRFSARQFPNYSSELNVNALLLGDSALYLCASSKGGADTEAFFGQGTRLTVV.

The CDR3 spells CASSLAGGPGEQFF. The DNA for the CDR3 is TGTGCCAGCAGTTTAGCGGGGGGGCCAGGTGAGCAGTTCTTC. This chain links TRBV27 with TRBJ2-1, with TRBD2 matching over 9 bases. Germline V gene sequence: CDR1 MNHEY, CDR2 SMNVEV (reference sequence). Unmatched junction bases numbered 5, after V lost 2 bases and J lost 9 bases. CDR3 length: 14 residues.

The chain is built from TRBV5-1 and TRBJ1-4, with D uncertain. The V and J ends lost 4 bases and 3 bases respectively, with 10 bases between them. CDR3 length: 14 residues. The germline gives CDR1 SGHRS, CDR2 YFSETQ. In nucleotides, the CDR3 is TGCGCCAGCAGCGAGGGAGTGGCTAATGAAAAACTGTTTTTT. Translated, it gives CASSEGVANEKLFF.

In this sample, this clone turned up once. V is TRBV6-6 and J is TRBJ1-1; tentative D call: TRBD1 (6 bases). Looked up from germline, CDR1 is MNHNY and CDR2 is SVGAGI (reference sequence). This CDR3 is built from 15 residues. V was clipped by 7 bases and J by 8 bases, with 23 bases between them. Here the CDR3 reads CASTQAVILGGEAFF. The CDR3, as DNA: TGTGCCAGCACCCAAGCGGTAATCCTAGGGGGAGAAGCTTTCTTT.

The chain carries TRBV5-4 and TRBJ2-1, with D possibly being TRBD2 (6 bases). CDR1 SGHNT and CDR2 YYREEE come from the germline V gene (reference sequence). Between the trimmed V and J ends, which lost 0 bases and 9 bases, there was a span of 10 bases. This CDR3 comprises 13 residues. CDR3 sequence (DNA): TGTGCCAGCAGCTTGGAAGGGGAGGCTGAGCAGTTCTTC. This encodes CASSLEGEAEQFF.

V is TRBV25-1 and J is TRBJ1-2; weak D call: TRBD1 (6 bases). Germline values: CDR1 MGHDK, CDR2 SYGVNS. This CDR3 is built from 14 residues. V was cut by 1 base and J by 8 bases, with 14 bases left in between. The CDR3 region has the DNA TGTGCCAGCAGTGAATCCGGCAGGGGCAGGGGCTACACCTTC. Its translation: CASSESGRGRGYTF.

This chain connects TRBV19 to TRBJ1-6, with a possible D match to TRBD1 (6 bases). CDR1 LNHDA and CDR2 SQIVND come from the germline V gene (reference sequence). Trimming pared 0 bases from V and 7 bases from J, leaving 10 bases between. The length of the CDR3 is 15 residues. CDR3 DNA: TGTGCCAGTAGTATAGATCAGGGGTGGAATTCACCCCTCCACTTT. Amino acids: CASSIDQGWNSPLHF. Together with reference TRBV19 and TRBJ1-6, the CDR3 gives the full variable domain: DGGITQSPKYLFRKEGQNVTLSCEQNLNHDAMYWYRQDPGQGLRLIYYSQIVNDFQKGDIAEGYSVSREKKESFPLTVTSAQKNPTAFYLCASSIDQGWNSPLHFGNGTRLTVT.

This clone was observed many times. The chain has TRBV4-1 and TRBJ1-1; 8 nucleotides align to TRBD1. V shed 3 bases, J shed 4 bases, and the junction held 4 bases outside the gene matches. Germline assignment: CDR1 MGHRA and CDR2 YSYEKL. The CDR3 totals 14 residues. The CDR3 DNA reads as TGCGCCAGCAGCCAGAACAGGGGGGTCACTGAAGCTTTCTTT. Translating it yields CASSQNRGVTEAFF.

This sequence joins TRBV12-3 or TRBV12-4 and TRBJ1-1; 11 bases are shared with TRBD1. Trimming removed 9 bases from V and 5 bases from J; junction bases left unmatched: 5. This CDR3 has 13 amino acids. CDR3 sequence reads: CASMGQGGTEAFF. Written as DNA, the CDR3 is TGTGCCAGTATGGGACAGGGGGGAACTGAAGCTTTCTTT.

The chain joins TRBV18 to TRBJ1-2; TRBD1 aligns across 7 bases. The junction had 11 bases not matched to a gene; V was cut back by 6 bases and J by 4 bases. CDR1 and CDR2 from the germline V gene are KGHSH and LQKENI. This CDR3 has 15 amino acids. Written as DNA, the CDR3 is TGTGCCAGCTCCCTCGGGACCAAGGGGGCCTATGGCTACACCTTC. This sequence encodes CASSLGTKGAYGYTF.

V is TRBV19 and J is TRBJ2-2, with D perhaps TRBD2 (6 bases). V was shortened by 3 bases and J by 7 bases, with 12 bases between the two germline ends. In germline, CDR1 is LNHDA, CDR2 SQIVND (reference sequence). CDR3 size: 14 residues. In DNA, the CDR3 is TGTGCCAGTAGTATGATGGGGCGGGGCGGGGAGCTGTTTTTT. Protein sequence: CASSMMGRGGELFF.

V gene TRBV5-4 combines with J gene TRBJ1-2; 9 bases agree with TRBD1. The CDR3 covers 15 residues. The J segment lost 3 bases and the V segment lost 4 bases, leaving 7 bases of the junction unmatched. From germline, CDR1 is SGHNT and CDR2 YYREEE (reference sequence). CDR3 sequence (DNA): TGTGCCAGCAGCCTCCGGGACAGGGAGTACTATGGCTACACCTTC. This gives the protein CASSLRDREYYGYTF.

The J gene is TRBJ2-1, the V gene TRBV5-1, with a tentative D call TRBD2 (5 bases). The germline V gene encodes CDR1 SGHRS and CDR2 YFSETQ. The ends were cut back, 0 bases at V and 7 bases at J, with 14 bases in the middle. The CDR3 is 15 amino acids. CDR3 region: CASSLAEGRSNEQFF. CDR3 nucleotide sequence: TGCGCCAGCAGCTTGGCAGAGGGTAGGAGTAATGAGCAGTTCTTC. Based on the CDR3 plus reference TRBV5-1 and TRBJ2-1, the full variable domain is KAGVTQTPRYLIKTRGQQVTLSCSPISGHRSVSWYQQTPGQGLQFLFEYFSETQRNKGNFPGRFSGRQFSNSRSEMNVSTLELGDSALYLCASSLAEGRSNEQFFGPGTRLTVL.

The V call is TRBV4-2, the J call TRBJ2-4; TRBD2 matches 13 bases. The J segment lost 4 bases and the V segment lost 2 bases, leaving 5 bases of the junction unmatched. The CDR3 runs to 17 residues. Germline CDR1 LGHNA, CDR2 YNFKEQ. CDR3 sequence reads: CASSQTRTSGGKNIQYF. The CDR3 DNA reads TGTGCCAGCAGCCAAACCAGGACTAGCGGGGGAAAAAACATTCAGTACTTC.

This clone was observed a few times. The chain joins TRBV2 to TRBJ1-6; weak D call: TRBD1 (6 bases). V dropped 8 bases and J dropped 0 bases, with 17 bases sitting between them. Germline V gene data show CDR1 as SNHLY and CDR2 as FYNNEI. This CDR3 comprises 17 residues. The CDR3 sequence: CASRRGAWSSYNSPLHF. DNA for the CDR3: TGTGCCAGCCGTCGGGGGGCCTGGAGCTCCTATAATTCACCCCTCCACTTT.

V is TRBV4-3 and J is TRBJ1-1; 7 positions match TRBD1. The V gene end was trimmed by 4 bases and the J gene end by 1 base; junction bases not matched to a gene: 9. CDR3 length equals 16 residues. CDR1 and CDR2 from the germline V gene are LGHNA and YSLEER. The CDR3 DNA reads TGCGCCAGCAGCCCTACATTGACAGGGAAGAACACTGAAGCTTTCTTT. Its protein is CASSPTLTGKNTEAFF.

This chain joins TRBV3-1 (or the pseudogene TRBV3-2) and TRBJ1-5; no clear D. Germline values: CDR1 LGHDT, CDR2 YNNKEL (reference sequence). The CDR3 has 13 amino acids. V lost 2 bases to trimming and J lost 3 bases, with 5 bases between them. CDR3: CASSQQVNQPQHF. The CDR3 nucleotides are TGTGCCAGCAGCCAACAGGTCAATCAGCCCCAGCATTTT.

V is TRBV6-1 and J is TRBJ1-2; 7 nucleotides match TRBD1. J lost 6 bases, V lost 1 base, and 11 bases had no gene match. The germline gives CDR1 MNHNS, CDR2 SASEGT. The CDR3 contains 16 residues. The CDR3 sequence: CASSEVGQPKADGYTF. The CDR3 region has the DNA TGTGCCAGCAGTGAAGTGGGACAGCCAAAGGCGGATGGCTACACCTTC.

In the case of this clone: Its ends do not fully match the called genes, so a read error is possible. The V and J genes are TRBV20-1 and TRBJ2-1; tentatively, D is TRBD2 (7 bases). The V gene's germline CDR1 is DFQATT and CDR2 SNEGSKA (reference sequence). The CDR3 is made up of 15 amino acids. CDR3 DNA: TGCAGTGCTAGTAGTGGGGGGGCCTCCCACAATGAGCAGTTCTTC. Translation: CSASSGGASHNEQFF.

This clone was counted once. The CDR3 loop reads CASSFGGLGEKLFF. The CDR3, as DNA: TGTGCCAGCAGCTTCGGGGGGTTAGGAGAAAAACTGTTTTTT. This chain joins TRBV5-4 and TRBJ1-4; D is perhaps TRBD1 (5 bases). Trimming stripped 2 bases from V and 8 bases from J, with 13 bases between. The CDR3 totals 14 residues. The germline V gene has CDR1 SGHNT and CDR2 YYREEE (reference sequence).

The chain is built from TRBV3-1 (or the pseudogene TRBV3-2) and TRBJ1-1; D remains unclear. This CDR3 contains 12 residues. Germline V gives CDR1 LGHDT, CDR2 YNNKEL (reference sequence). The V and J ends lost 4 bases and 6 bases respectively, with 9 bases between them. CDR3 sequence: CASSLGRAEAFF. The CDR3 DNA reads TGTGCCAGCAGCCTTGGTCGGGCTGAAGCTTTCTTT.

The chain joins TRBV19 to TRBJ2-2, with D maybe TRBD2 (5 bases). The length of the CDR3 is 13 residues. The germline V and J ends were trimmed by 9 bases and 5 bases, with 13 bases remaining between them. CDR1 is LNHDA, CDR2 SQIVND, per germline (reference sequence). CDR3 loop: CASTYRGTGELFF. In nucleotides, the CDR3 is TGTGCCAGCACATACCGGGGTACCGGGGAGCTGTTTTTT.

V gene TRBV7-2 combines with J gene TRBJ2-4; D unclear. The CDR3 extends over 16 amino acids. V shed 5 bases and J shed 0 bases, with 14 bases lying between them. Germline V lookup: CDR1 SGHTA, CDR2 FQGNSA. The CDR3 bases are TGTGCCAGCAGCCCCCCCTCACAGCTAGCCAAAAACATTCAGTACTTC. This encodes CASSPPSQLAKNIQYF.